The clone carrying this TCR beta chain was counted a few times. The entry originates in a study of cytomegalovirus exposure and HLA in healthy donors. This CDR3 region has 18 residues. V shed 5 bases and J shed 9 bases, with 29 bases lying between them. CDR1 SGHNT and CDR2 YENEEA come from the germline V gene. PCR used 60 Vbeta primers and 13 Jbeta primers. Only in-frame clones appear in the TCRdb table, and some are missing; sequencing was by immunoSEQ multiplex PCR. The sample has about 150,000 clones; about 64% are singletons. The receptor was derived from a woman in her sixties in good health and CMV-seropositive. The rearrangement links TRBV11-3 to TRBJ2-1, with D possibly matching TRBD1 (7 bases). Sequencing used PBMCs. The CDR3 nucleotides read TGTGCCAGCAGCCACGGACAGGCCTGGTCTAGCGTTAGCAGTGAGCAGTTCTTC. This gives the protein CASSHGQAWSSVSSEQFF.